A single sample is the source of the 24 T cell receptor beta chains below, sequenced in a study of cytomegalovirus exposure and HLA in healthy donors. PCR was performed using 60 Vbeta and 13 Jbeta primers. Clones were sequenced by immunoSEQ multiplex PCR, and TCRdb holds only the in-frame ones, with some missing. The repertoire holds some 180,000 clones, more than 65% seen once, with approximately 2.6% in the top ten. Sequenced material: PBMCs. Receptors originate from a female donor in good health and CMV-seronegative.

This chain uses TRBV11-1 with TRBJ1-1; perhaps TRBD1 as D (6 bases). The V end lost 1 base, the J end lost 11 bases, and 17 bases lay between the germline ends. There are 14 residues in the CDR3. Per germline, CDR1 SGHAT and CDR2 FQDESV (reference sequence). Written as DNA, the CDR3 is TGTGCCAGCAGCTTAGGTACTACAGGGTTTACGGCTTTCTTT. Amino acid sequence: CASSLGTTGFTAFF. The variable domain in full, with the rest retrieved from reference TRBV11-1 and TRBJ1-1, is EAEVAQSPRYKITEKSQAVAFWCDPISGHATLYWYRQILGQGPELLVQFQDESVVDDSQLPKDRFSAERLKGVDSTLKIQPAELGDSAMYLCASSLGTTGFTAFFGQGTRLTVV.

The rearrangement uses TRBV7-8 and TRBJ1-5; no clear D. The CDR3 length is 14 residues. V gave up 1 base and J gave up 1 base, with 5 bases separating them. Germline-derived CDR1 and CDR2 are SGHVS and FQNEAQ. CDR3 nucleotides: TGTGCCAGCAGCTTAGGGCAAAGCAATCAGCCCCAGCATTTT. Translation gives CASSLGQSNQPQHF.

The chain recombines TRBV29-1 with TRBJ1-2, with TRBD1 matching 9 bases. V dropped 5 bases and J dropped 6; count of bases not matched to a gene: 1. This CDR3 comprises 11 residues. CDR1 and CDR2 from the germline V gene are SQVTM and ANQGSEA. As DNA, the CDR3 is TGCAGCGTTTGGACAGGGGATGGCTACACCTTC. Amino acid sequence: CSVWTGDGYTF. The full variable domain, rest sourced from reference TRBV29-1 and TRBJ1-2, is SAVISQKPSRDICQRGTSLTIQCQVDSQVTMMFWYRQQPGQSLTLIATANQGSEATYESGFVIDKFPISRPNLTFSTLTVSNMSPEDSSIYLCSVWTGDGYTFGSGTRLTVV.

V usage is TRBV7-9 and J usage is TRBJ2-1; no definite D call. Looked up from germline, CDR1 is SEHNR and CDR2 is FQNEAQ (reference sequence). The CDR3 loop spans 13 amino acids. The CDR3 coding sequence is TGTTCCTTATTAGTCGACTCCTACAATGAGCAGTTCTTC. Its translation: CSLLVDSYNEQFF.

The chain carries TRBV2 and TRBJ2-1, with TRBD2 identical over 7 bases. Germline V gives CDR1 SNHLY, CDR2 FYNNEI. This CDR3 region has 14 residues. Trimming at V came to 5 bases and at J to 5 bases, leaving 6 bases not matched to a gene. The CDR3 DNA follows: TGTGCCAGCAGTTCACTTACTAGCGACAATGAGCAGTTCTTC. Translating it yields CASSSLTSDNEQFF.

The chain carries TRBV27 and TRBJ1-1; possibly TRBD1 for D (6 bases). Germline V gene sequence: CDR1 MNHEY, CDR2 SMNVEV (reference sequence). CDR3 length: 17 amino acids. Trimming cost V 2 bases and J 1 base, with 17 bases left between them. The DNA for the CDR3 is TGTGCCAGCAGTTTAATCCTTCAGGGGCGAGCGAACACTGAAGCTTTCTTT. This translates into CASSLILQGRANTEAFF.

A few counts support this clone. This rearrangement joins TRBV9 to TRBJ1-3; a possible D gene is TRBD1 (6 bases). CDR3 length equals 14 residues. The V end was cut by 1 base, the J end by 6 bases, with 11 bases between. Per germline, CDR1 SGDLS and CDR2 YYNGEE. The CDR3 region has the DNA TGTGCCAGCAGCGTATTCGACAGGTCAAACACCATATATTTT. Translating it yields CASSVFDRSNTIYF.

V gene TRBV2 combines with J gene TRBJ2-7, with TRBD1 matching 9 bases. Germline loops: CDR1 SNHLY, CDR2 FYNNEI. The CDR3 loop spans 14 amino acids. Trimming took 7 bases from V and 6 from J; bases not matched to a gene: 10. The CDR3 bases are TGTGCCAGCAATTCCGGGACAGGGTTCGGCGAGCAGTACTTC. Its protein is CASNSGTGFGEQYF.

The chain recombines TRBV5-1 with TRBJ1-5; D not resolved. V gave up 4 bases and J gave up 7 bases, with 18 bases separating them. CDR3 length: 15 amino acids. Germline V gene lookup returns CDR1 SGHRS and CDR2 YFSETQ. This CDR3 reads CASSPAGREDQPQHF. The CDR3 nucleotides are TGCGCCAGCAGCCCTGCGGGGAGGGAAGACCAGCCCCAGCATTTT.

The J gene is TRBJ2-7, the V gene TRBV12-1; the listed D gene, TRBD1, was not tested against the DNA. TRBV12-1 corresponds to a pseudogene. This CDR3 has 15 amino acids. CDR3 sequence: CASSPRDRESYEQYF. The CDR3 DNA reads as TGTGCCAGCAGCCCAAGGGACAGGGAATCTTACGAGCAGTACTTC.

The genes are TRBV7-8 and TRBJ2-3, with D perhaps matching TRBD2 (5 bases). The CDR3 covers 16 residues. With 4 bases removed from V and 5 bases from J, the gap between germline ends came to 19 bases. Germline V CDR1 and CDR2: SGHVS, FQNEAQ. This CDR3 reads CASSSLTNSGGDTQYF. The DNA of the CDR3 is TGTGCCAGCAGCTCATTGACGAATAGTGGAGGAGATACGCAGTATTTT.

This clone showed up just once. This sequence joins TRBV5-6 and TRBJ1-5, with D tentatively TRBD1 (5 bases). The germline gives CDR1 SGHDT, CDR2 YYEEEE. With 1 base removed from V and 0 bases from J, the gap between germline ends came to 8 bases. The CDR3 totals 15 residues. CDR3 amino acids: CASSLRTLSNQPQHF. The DNA for the CDR3 is TGTGCCAGCAGCTTGAGGACACTTAGCAATCAGCCCCAGCATTTT.

The rearrangement uses TRBV5-1 and TRBJ2-3; 13 positions agree with TRBD2. This CDR3 is built from 16 residues. Germline loops: CDR1 SGHRS, CDR2 YFSETQ. Trimming removed 4 bases from V and 6 bases from J; junction bases left unmatched: 8. The CDR3 coding sequence is TGCGCCAGCAGCCGGACTAGCGGGGGTGATTTGGATACGCAGTATTTT. It is translated as CASSRTSGGDLDTQYF.

V gene TRBV14 combines with J gene TRBJ2-1; possibly TRBD1 for D (5 bases). The ends were cut back, 0 bases at V and 6 bases at J, with 12 bases in the middle. Germline V gives CDR1 SGHDN, CDR2 FVKESK. The CDR3 loop spans 15 amino acids. Written as DNA, the CDR3 is TGTGCCAGCAGCCAAGATCCTGGCAGGGTCAATGAGCAGTTCTTC. It is translated as CASSQDPGRVNEQFF.

The CDR3, as DNA: TGTGCCAGCAGCGTAGCAGGGGGCTTTAACTATGGCTACACCTTC. This gives the protein CASSVAGGFNYGYTF. J is TRBJ1-2 and V is TRBV9; 8 nucleotides agree with TRBD1. CDR3 length: 15 amino acids. Per the germline V gene, CDR1 is SGDLS and CDR2 is YYNGEE. V shed 0 bases and J 1 base; nucleotides not matched to a gene: 2.

V usage is TRBV4-1 and J usage is TRBJ1-1; D remains unclear. The germline V gene has CDR1 MGHRA and CDR2 YSYEKL. Trimming left V 0 bases short and J 0 bases short, with 17 bases between. This CDR3 comprises 18 residues. The CDR3 protein is CASSQDSTPLGVNTEAFF. The CDR3 region has the DNA TGCGCCAGCAGCCAAGATTCGACCCCTCTGGGAGTGAACACTGAAGCTTTCTTT.

This clone has a handful of counts. This sequence joins TRBV19 and TRBJ1-5; TRBD1 might be the D (6 bases). This CDR3 is 15 amino acids long. From germline, CDR1 is LNHDA and CDR2 SQIVND (reference sequence). Deletions cut 5 bases from V and 8 bases from J, with 19 bases between. DNA of the CDR3: TGTGCCAGTAGTGCCGAGGGGGGGCCGGTGAAGCCCCAGCATTTT. Translating it yields CASSAEGGPVKPQHF.

The chain recombines TRBV11-3 with TRBJ1-6; 7 bases are shared with TRBD1. The germline CDR1 and CDR2 sequences are SGHNT and YENEEA. This CDR3 has 13 amino acids. V gave up 3 bases and J gave up 10 bases; unmatched junction bases: 3. CDR3 coding DNA: TGTGCCAGCAGCTTCGACAGGGACTCACCCCTCCACTTT. Translated: CASSFDRDSPLHF.

The rearrangement uses TRBV6-1 and TRBJ2-3; TRBD2 matches at 9 bases. Losses at the gene ends were 0 bases for V and 2 bases for J; bases not matched to a gene: 9. Germline assignment: CDR1 MNHNS and CDR2 SASEGT. CDR3 length equals 18 residues. The CDR3, as DNA: TGTGCCAGCAGTGAAGCGCGCCATCTAGCGGGGTACACAGATACGCAGTATTTT. As protein: CASSEARHLAGYTDTQYF.

The chain recombines TRBV27 with TRBJ2-7; possibly TRBD2 for D (5 bases). The germline gives CDR1 MNHEY, CDR2 SMNVEV (reference sequence). Trimming stripped 7 bases from V and 6 bases from J, with 10 bases between. The CDR3 runs 11 residues. The CDR3 DNA sequence: TGTGCCAGCATGGTGGGAGCCGAGCAGTACTTC. Protein sequence: CASMVGAEQYF.

J is TRBJ1-2 and V is TRBV4-1; 10 positions match TRBD1. CDR1 and CDR2 from the germline V gene are MGHRA and YSYEKL. This CDR3 has 15 amino acids. Trimming cost V 4 bases and J 4 bases; bases outside gene matches: 6. Here the CDR3 reads CASSPGTGAIYGYTF. The CDR3 nucleotides read TGCGCCAGCAGCCCAGGGACAGGGGCTATCTATGGCTACACCTTC.

The chain links TRBV28 to TRBJ2-6; the D gene is possibly TRBD1 (5 bases). The CDR3 covers 16 residues. CDR1 and CDR2 (germline): MDHEN, SYDVKM. The V end lost 4 bases, the J end lost 0 bases, and 10 bases lay between the germline ends. The CDR3 is CASSSPGISGANVLTF. The CDR3 bases are TGTGCCAGCAGTTCCCCAGGGATCTCTGGGGCCAACGTCCTGACTTTC.

In its sample, this clone was seen once. This chain joins TRBV5-1 and TRBJ1-1; unclear D gene. Trimming took off 0 bases at V and 1 base at J, with 13 bases between the two ends. The CDR3 sequence is 16 residues long. Per germline, CDR1 SGHRS and CDR2 YFSETQ. CDR3 amino acids: CASSLDQVSGNTEAFF. The CDR3, as DNA: TGCGCCAGCAGCTTGGACCAGGTCAGCGGGAACACTGAAGCTTTCTTT.

This chain connects TRBV2 to TRBJ2-3; 7 positions match TRBD1. Trimming took 3 bases from V and 6 from J; bases not matched to a gene: 6. CDR1 is SNHLY and CDR2 is FYNNEI in the germline V gene. The CDR3 is made up of 14 amino acids. The CDR3 DNA reads TGTGCCAGCAGTGAGTCTAGCAGGGGGGATACGCAGTATTTT. This gives the protein CASSESSRGDTQYF.